This entry lists 10 T cell receptor beta chains sequenced from one sample in a study of CXCR3-negative and CXCR3-positive naive CD8 T cells. Through 5' RACE with UMI labels, the TRB cDNA libraries were prepared. TCRdb processed the 5' RACE reads again and assigns one entry to each CDR3 protein, with no DNA. The sample totals tens of thousands of distinct CDR3 sequences. Sequencing input: naive CXCR3- CD8+ T cells from blood. As to subset: CD45RO-CCR7+CD27+CD95- naive CD8+ T cells lacking CXCR3 (TNR3-). Receptor source: a human donor in good health. Some clones in this sample may be carry-over from other donors' samples.

This sequence joins TRBV28 and TRBJ1-6. Germline values: CDR1 MDHEN, CDR2 SYDVKM. The CDR3 runs 13 residues. CDR3 sequence: CASSLMGDSPLHF.

The chain recombines TRBV4-2 with TRBJ2-2; TCRdb's D call, TRBD1, is unchecked because there is no DNA. This CDR3 contains 15 residues. CDR1 and CDR2 from the germline V gene are LGHNA and YNFKEQ. The CDR3 sequence is CASSHYRGNTGELFF.

The chain has TRBV10-3 and TRBJ2-3; no DNA is available, so the TRBD1 call from TCRdb remains unchecked. The CDR3 contains 12 residues. Looked up from germline, CDR1 is ENHRY and CDR2 is SYGVKD. This chain's CDR3 is CAIRGVGNTQYF.

The V and J genes are TRBV5-1 and TRBJ1-1; TCRdb indicates TRBD1, and absent DNA this call remains unverified. The CDR3 totals 16 residues. The V gene's germline CDR1 is SGHRS and CDR2 YFSETQ. CDR3 residues: CASSLGGQALNTEAFF.

The chain combines TRBV5-1 with TRBJ2-1. The germline CDR1 and CDR2 sequences are SGHRS and YFSETQ. The CDR3 length is 12 residues. The chain's CDR3 is CASSPDSNEQFF.

The V gene is TRBV7-9, the J gene TRBJ2-1; TCRdb's D gene call, TRBD2, goes unchecked for lack of DNA. The CDR3 loop spans 13 amino acids. Germline CDR1 and CDR2: SEHNR and FQNEAQ (reference sequence). The CDR3 here is CASLGLADNEQFF.

The chain combines TRBV7-2 with TRBJ2-1; TCRdb lists TRBD2, though no DNA is available to test this call. Germline V CDR1 and CDR2: SGHTA, FQGNSA. This CDR3 is built from 11 residues. This CDR3 reads CATTSGNEQFF.

The chain carries TRBV11-3 and TRBJ2-7; the TCRdb D gene call, TRBD1, has no DNA to confirm it. CDR1 SGHNT and CDR2 YENEEA come from the germline V gene. The length of the CDR3 is 15 residues. This CDR3 reads CASSYFPGQGYEQYF.

The rearrangement links TRBV7-6 to TRBJ2-1; there is no DNA to check the TCRdb D call of TRBD2. Germline V gives CDR1 SGHVS, CDR2 FNYEAQ. The CDR3 is 15 residues long. The CDR3 here is CASSLAFGEIYEQFF. Together with reference TRBV7-6 and TRBJ2-1, the CDR3 gives the full variable domain: GAGVSQSPRYKVTKRGQDVALRCDPISGHVSLYWYRQALGQGPEFLTYFNYEAQQDKSGLPNDRFSAERPEGSISTLTIQRTEQRDSAMYRCASSLAFGEIYEQFFGPGTRLTVL.

V is TRBV25-1 and J is TRBJ2-3; TCRdb gives TRBD1 as the D gene, but with no DNA this cannot be confirmed. Looked up from germline, CDR1 is MGHDK and CDR2 is SYGVNS. The CDR3 spans 13 residues. Here the CDR3 reads CASSLRGWDTQYF.